What follows is one T cell receptor beta chain and its context. The antigen remains undetermined. Collection of 8.5 to 10 milliliters of peripheral blood was performed for each donor. Combining a sample-barcoded 5' primer with a J-beta primer mix, a second PCR ran for about 7 to 11 cycles. Unique molecular identifiers of 12 random nucleotides labeled each cDNA. TCRdb analysed the 5' RACE reads with MiXCR anew, one entry per CDR3 protein. The sample records 760,000 or so distinct CDR3 sequences, approximately 25% being singletons. This sample stems from a study of blood T cells in healthy people across ages. Study-wide findings and caveats: Across the age range, TCR beta diversity per million T cells fell in a roughly linear way. Long-lived donors carried more naive CD4+ cells and greater diversity than aged donors.

The germline V gene has CDR1 SQVTM and CDR2 ANQGSEA. Deletions cut 4 bases from V and 0 bases from J, with 10 bases between. This CDR3 is 13 amino acids long. The sample was also reused in another study, on T cells of mothers and their children.

This chain links TRBV29-1 with TRBJ2-7, with D possibly being TRBD1 or TRBD2 (5 bases each). Sequenced: blood. The TCR comes from a boy aged 5-17 years in good health. In nucleotides, the CDR3 is TGCAGCGTTGTGAGGGACGGCTCCTACGAGCAGTACTTC. It encodes CSVVRDGSYEQYF.